This section outlines one TCR beta chain sequence together with its context. Its antigen is not known. The CDR3 consists of 15 residues. The V gene's germline CDR1 is SNHLY and CDR2 FYNNEI. Trimming stripped 2 bases from V and 1 base from J, with 11 bases between. Sequenced by immunoSEQ multiplex PCR; TCRdb stores in-frame clones only, minus some. The sample gives 150,000 to 200,000 clones, about 85% of which show up once; around 2.4% is in the top ten. The sample belongs to a study of cytomegalovirus exposure and HLA in healthy donors. Overall study results and limits: Using the classifier, cytomegalovirus status was reportedly diagnosed with high specificity and sensitivity. Specific recognition of CMV antigens was confirmed in vitro for three chains (all CMV-associated). Researchers counted around 180 TCR beta chains as cytomegalovirus-associated.

Among the 90 to 150 subjects of the validation cohort, separate from the roughly 670-subject first cohort, were the donors. This chain joins TRBV2 and TRBJ1-1; D is possibly TRBD1 (5 bases). The receptor comes from a man aged 25-45 years in good health and CMV-seropositive. The sequencing input was PBMCs. The CDR3 region has the DNA TGTGCCAGCAGTGAAAGCAGGGCGTGGAACACTGAAGCTTTCTTT. It specifies CASSESRAWNTEAFF. Filled out from reference TRBV2 and TRBJ1-1, the complete variable domain reads EPEVTQTPSHQVTQMGQEVILRCVPISNHLYFYWYRQILGQKVEFLVSFYNNEISEKSEIFDDQFSVERPDGSNFTLKIRSTKLEDSAMYFCASSESRAWNTEAFFGQGTRLTVV.